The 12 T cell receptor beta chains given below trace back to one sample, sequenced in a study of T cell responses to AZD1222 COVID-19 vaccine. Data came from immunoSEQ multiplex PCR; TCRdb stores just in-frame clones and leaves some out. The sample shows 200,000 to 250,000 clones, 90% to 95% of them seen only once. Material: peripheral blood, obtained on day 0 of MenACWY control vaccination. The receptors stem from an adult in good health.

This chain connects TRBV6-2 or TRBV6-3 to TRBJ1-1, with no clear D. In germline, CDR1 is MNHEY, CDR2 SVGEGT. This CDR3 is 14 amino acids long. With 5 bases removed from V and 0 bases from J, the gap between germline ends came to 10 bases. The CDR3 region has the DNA TGTGCCAGCAGTAAGATGAGGTTGAACACTGAAGCTTTCTTT. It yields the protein CASSKMRLNTEAFF.

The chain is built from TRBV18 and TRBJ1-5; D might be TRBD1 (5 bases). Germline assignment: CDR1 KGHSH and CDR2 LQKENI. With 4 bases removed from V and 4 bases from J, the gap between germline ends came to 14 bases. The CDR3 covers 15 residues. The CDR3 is CASSLKPGLNQPQHF. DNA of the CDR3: TGTGCCAGCTCACTCAAGCCGGGACTAAATCAGCCCCAGCATTTT.

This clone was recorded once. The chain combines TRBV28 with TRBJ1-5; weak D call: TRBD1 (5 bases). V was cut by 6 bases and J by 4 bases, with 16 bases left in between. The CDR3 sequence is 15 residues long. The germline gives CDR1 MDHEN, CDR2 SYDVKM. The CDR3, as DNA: TGTGCCAGCAGCATGACAGCTGCGGGAAATCAGCCCCAGCATTTT. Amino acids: CASSMTAAGNQPQHF.

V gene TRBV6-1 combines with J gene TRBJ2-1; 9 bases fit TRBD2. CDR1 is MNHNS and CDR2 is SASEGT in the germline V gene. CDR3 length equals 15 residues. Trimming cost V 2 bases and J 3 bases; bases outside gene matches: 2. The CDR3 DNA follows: TGTGCCAGCAGTGAACTAGCGGGGCTCTACAATGAGCAGTTCTTC. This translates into CASSELAGLYNEQFF.

CDR3 region: CATSDRANQPQHF. CDR3 DNA sequence: TGTGCCACTTCGGACAGGGCAAATCAGCCCCAGCATTTT. The chain carries TRBV19 and TRBJ1-5, with 8 bases fitting TRBD1. CDR3 length: 13 amino acids. CDR1 and CDR2 (germline): LNHDA, SQIVND (reference sequence). V shed 10 bases, J shed 4 bases, and the junction held 6 bases outside the gene matches.

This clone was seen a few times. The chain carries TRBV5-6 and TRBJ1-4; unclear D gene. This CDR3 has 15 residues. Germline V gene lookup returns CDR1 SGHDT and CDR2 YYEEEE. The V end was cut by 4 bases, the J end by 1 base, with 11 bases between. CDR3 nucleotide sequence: TGTGCCAGCAGCGGCGTTGAGAAAACTAATGAAAAACTGTTTTTT. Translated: CASSGVEKTNEKLFF.

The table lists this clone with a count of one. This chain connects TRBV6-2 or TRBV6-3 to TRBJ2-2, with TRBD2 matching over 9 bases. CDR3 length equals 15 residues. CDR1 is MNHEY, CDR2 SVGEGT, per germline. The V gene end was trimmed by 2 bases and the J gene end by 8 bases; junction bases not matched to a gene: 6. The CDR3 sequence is CASSYQASGVGELFF. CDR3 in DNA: TGTGCCAGCAGTTACCAGGCTAGCGGGGTTGGGGAGCTGTTTTTT.

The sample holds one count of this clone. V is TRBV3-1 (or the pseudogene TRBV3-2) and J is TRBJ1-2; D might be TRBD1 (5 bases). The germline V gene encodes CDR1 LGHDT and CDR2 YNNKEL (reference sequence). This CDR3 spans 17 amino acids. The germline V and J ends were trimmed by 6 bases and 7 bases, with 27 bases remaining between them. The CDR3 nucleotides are TGTGCCAGCAGACTAGGTGGTCAGGACACATCATGGAGTGGCTACACCTTC. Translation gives CASRLGGQDTSWSGYTF.

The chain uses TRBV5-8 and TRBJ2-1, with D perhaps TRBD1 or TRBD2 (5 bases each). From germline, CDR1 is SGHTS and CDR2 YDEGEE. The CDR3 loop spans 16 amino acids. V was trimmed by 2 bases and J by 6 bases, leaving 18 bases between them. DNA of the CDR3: TGTGCCAGCAGCTTTAAACTAGGGCAGGGCGGCAATGAGCAGTTCTTC. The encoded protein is CASSFKLGQGGNEQFF.

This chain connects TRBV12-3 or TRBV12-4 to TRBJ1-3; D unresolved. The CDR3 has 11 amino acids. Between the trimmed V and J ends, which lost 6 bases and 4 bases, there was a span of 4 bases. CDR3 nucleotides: TGTGCCAGCAGCCCCGGAAACACCATATATTTT. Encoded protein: CASSPGNTIYF.

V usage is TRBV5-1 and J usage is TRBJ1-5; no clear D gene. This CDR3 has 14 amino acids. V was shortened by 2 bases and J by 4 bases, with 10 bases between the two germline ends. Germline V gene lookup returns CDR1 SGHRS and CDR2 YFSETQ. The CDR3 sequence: CASSLGTSNQPQHF. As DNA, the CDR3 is TGCGCCAGCAGCTTAGGTACAAGTAATCAGCCCCAGCATTTT. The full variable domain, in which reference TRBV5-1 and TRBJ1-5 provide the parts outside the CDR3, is KAGVTQTPRYLIKTRGQQVTLSCSPISGHRSVSWYQQTPGQGLQFLFEYFSETQRNKGNFPGRFSGRQFSNSRSEMNVSTLELGDSALYLCASSLGTSNQPQHFGDGTRLSIL.

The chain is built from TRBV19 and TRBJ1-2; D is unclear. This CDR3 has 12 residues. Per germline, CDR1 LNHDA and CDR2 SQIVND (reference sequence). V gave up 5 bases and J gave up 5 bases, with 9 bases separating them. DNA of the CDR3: TGTGCCAGTAGTGTGTCAGAGTATGGCTACACCTTC. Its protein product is CASSVSEYGYTF.